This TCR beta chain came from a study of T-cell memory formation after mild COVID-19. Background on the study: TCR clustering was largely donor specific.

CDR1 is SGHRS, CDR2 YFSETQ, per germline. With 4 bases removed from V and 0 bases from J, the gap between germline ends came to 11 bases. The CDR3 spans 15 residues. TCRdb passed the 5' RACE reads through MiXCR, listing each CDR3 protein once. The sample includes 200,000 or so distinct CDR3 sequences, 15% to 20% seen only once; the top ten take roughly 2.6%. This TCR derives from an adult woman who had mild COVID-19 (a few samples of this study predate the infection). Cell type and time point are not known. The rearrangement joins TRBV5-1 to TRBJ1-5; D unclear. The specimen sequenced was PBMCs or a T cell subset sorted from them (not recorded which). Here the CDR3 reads CASSEGGVSNQPQHF. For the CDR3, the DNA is TGCGCCAGCAGCGAAGGCGGGGTTAGCAATCAGCCCCAGCATTTT.